This TCR beta chain was recovered during a study of CD8 T cells in ankylosing spondylitis. Overall study results and limits: Seemingly distinctive of ankylosing spondylitis blood was a TCR beta motif formed by eight highly homologous variants.

This clonotype was detected only a few times. Its antigen is currently unknown. CDR3 length equals 15 residues. V shed 1 base, J shed 1 base, and the junction held 4 bases outside the gene matches. The V gene's germline CDR1 is GTSNPN and CDR2 SVGIG (reference sequence). One entry per CDR3 protein results from TCRdb running MiXCR on the 5' RACE reads. The sample holds about 130,000 distinct CDR3 sequences; more than 6.5% are singletons and the top ten take roughly an eighth. The chain recombines TRBV30 with TRBJ2-5; 9 bases fit TRBD2. This TCR was recovered from a male donor with ankylosing spondylitis or in good health (not recorded which). Sequenced material: blood, either unsorted or a sorted T cell fraction (not recorded which). The CDR3 DNA is TGTGCCTGGAGTGGACTAGCGGCGTTCCAAGAGACCCAGTACTTC. This gives the protein CAWSGLAAFQETQYF. Full variable domain (missing parts from reference TRBV30 and TRBJ2-5): SQTIHQWPATLVQPVGSPLSLECTVEGTSNPNLYWYRQAAGRGLQLLFYSVGIGQISSEVPQNLSASRPQDRQFILSSKKLLLSDSGFYLCAWSGLAAFQETQYFGPGTRLLVL.